Shown below are 5 T cell receptor beta chains from a single sample sequenced in a study of T cell changes during pregnancy in multiple sclerosis. Using immunoSEQ multiplex PCR, the repertoire was profiled, and TCRdb retains in-frame clones only, with some absent. The repertoire holds around 36,000 clones, with around 90% as singletons. The sample in question was CD8+ T cells from peripheral blood mononuclear cells, obtained in the first trimester of pregnancy. Every receptor here comes from a female donor with multiple sclerosis, enrolled in a pregnancy study.

The chain carries TRBV5-1 and TRBJ1-5; weak D call: TRBD1 (5 bases). V gave up 1 base and J gave up 6 bases, with 14 bases separating them. CDR3 length equals 15 residues. CDR1 and CDR2 from the germline V gene are SGHRS and YFSETQ. The CDR3, as DNA: TGCGCCAGCAGCTTGTTTTCCAGGGAAGGTCAGCCCCAGCATTTT. Encoded protein: CASSLFSREGQPQHF.

This CDR3 reads CASSLGRTAYEQYF. In nucleotides, the CDR3 is TGTGCCAGCAGCTTAGGGAGGACAGCCTACGAGCAGTACTTC. This chain connects TRBV13 to TRBJ2-7; weak D call: TRBD1 (6 bases). The germline V gene encodes CDR1 PRHDT and CDR2 FYEKMQ (reference sequence). This CDR3 has 14 residues. V gave up 0 bases and J gave up 2 bases, with 8 bases separating them.

This chain uses TRBV30 with TRBJ1-6, with TRBD1 identical over 8 bases. CDR1 and CDR2 (germline): GTSNPN, SVGIG (reference sequence). The CDR3 has 17 residues. V shed 1 base and J 7 bases; nucleotides not matched to a gene: 12. The CDR3 reads CAWSEARGHRKNSPLHF. Written as DNA, the CDR3 is TGTGCCTGGAGTGAAGCCAGGGGGCATCGAAAGAATTCACCCCTCCACTTT.

The CDR3, as DNA: TGCGCCAGCAGCCCCAGGGAAAGCACAGATACGCAGTATTTT. It is translated as CASSPRESTDTQYF. The rearrangement uses TRBV4-1 and TRBJ2-3, with a possible D match to TRBD1 (5 bases). V lost 4 bases, J lost 0 bases, and 8 bases lay in between. Germline values: CDR1 MGHRA, CDR2 YSYEKL. The CDR3 runs 14 residues.

CDR3 residues: CASSLALLAGEITDTQYF. For the CDR3, the DNA is TGTGCCAGCAGCTTAGCCCTACTAGCGGGGGAAATCACAGATACGCAGTATTTT. The chain has TRBV7-8 and TRBJ2-3; 11 nucleotides match TRBD2. CDR3 length: 18 amino acids. Trimming removed 0 bases from V and 2 bases from J; junction bases left unmatched: 7. Germline loops: CDR1 SGHVS, CDR2 FQNEAQ.